One and the same sample provided the 3 T cell receptor beta chains below, sequenced in a study of vaccination and CD4 T cells after COVID-19. The treatment denotes: roughly 11-day PBMC culture with coronavirus spike peptide pools or control peptides (ViraFEST assay). At the Johns Hopkins FTIC core, DNA taken from cultured CD4+ T cells was sequenced by way of the Oncomine TCR Beta short-read assay. One entry per CDR3 protein, called by TCRdb with MiXCR from the PCR reads. The data show some 5,400 distinct CDR3 sequences, 35% to 60% seen once. These receptors lack a known antigen. The sample taken for sequencing was CD4+ T cells from blood, cultured in vitro. The source of these receptors is a human donor who had recovered from COVID-19.

The chain is built from TRBV4-1 and TRBJ1-5; D gene ambiguous. Germline lookup yields CDR1 MGHRA and CDR2 YSYEKL. The CDR3 sequence is 14 residues long. Trimming cost V 2 bases and J 7 bases, with 12 bases left between them. CDR3 loop: CASSQTGTGQPQHF. The CDR3 coding sequence is TGCGCCAGCAGCCAAACGGGTACCGGCCAGCCCCAGCATTTT.

V and J are TRBV11-2 and TRBJ2-5; 12 bases align to TRBD2. This CDR3 is 18 amino acids long. The V and J ends lost 4 bases and 6 bases, in that order; junction bases with no gene match: 15. The V gene's germline CDR1 is SGHAT and CDR2 FQNNGV. The CDR3 protein is CASSSLRVRTSGTKTQYF. Written as DNA, the CDR3 is TGTGCCAGCAGCTCCTTAAGGGTCCGGACTAGCGGGACGAAGACCCAGTACTTC.

V is TRBV11-2 and J is TRBJ1-1; tentatively, D is TRBD1 (5 bases). Per the germline V gene, CDR1 is SGHAT and CDR2 is FQNNGV. The V and J ends lost 4 bases and 8 bases respectively, with 17 bases between them. This CDR3 is 14 amino acids long. CDR3 sequence (DNA): TGTGCCAGCAGCTGGGGGTTTGTTATTACCGAAGCTTTCTTT. This gives the protein CASSWGFVITEAFF.